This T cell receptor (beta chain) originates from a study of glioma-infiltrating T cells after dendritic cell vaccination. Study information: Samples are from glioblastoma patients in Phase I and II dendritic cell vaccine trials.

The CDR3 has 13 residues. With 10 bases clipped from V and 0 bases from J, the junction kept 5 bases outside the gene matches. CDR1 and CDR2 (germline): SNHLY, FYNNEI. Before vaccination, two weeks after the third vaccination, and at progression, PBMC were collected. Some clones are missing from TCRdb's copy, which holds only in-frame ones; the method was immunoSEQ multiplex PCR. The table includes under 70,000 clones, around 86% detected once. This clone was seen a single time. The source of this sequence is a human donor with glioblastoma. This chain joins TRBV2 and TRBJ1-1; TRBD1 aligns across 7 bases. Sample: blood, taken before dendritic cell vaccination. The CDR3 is CAIQDRLNTEAFF. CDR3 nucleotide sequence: TGTGCCATACAGGACAGGCTGAACACTGAAGCTTTCTTT. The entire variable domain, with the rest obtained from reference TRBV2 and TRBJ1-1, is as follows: EPEVTQTPSHQVTQMGQEVILRCVPISNHLYFYWYRQILGQKVEFLVSFYNNEISEKSEIFDDQFSVERPDGSNFTLKIRSTKLEDSAMYFCAIQDRLNTEAFFGQGTRLTVV.